What follows are 22 T cell receptor beta chains derived from one specimen sequenced in a study of long-term antiretroviral therapy in people with HIV. Runs used v3.0 of the immunoSEQ assay and were done at survey level. The table came from immunoSEQ multiplex PCR; TCRdb's copy has only in-frame clones and leaves some out. Of around 13,000 clones listed, roughly four fifths were seen once; the top ten hold around 21%. The sequences come from unsorted PBMCs, collected 0.5 years before starting antiretroviral therapy. All receptors derive from a woman aged 40 to 50 with HIV.

This clone came up a few times. V is TRBV5-1 and J is TRBJ1-2; 8 nucleotides align to TRBD1. J gave up 5 bases and V 4 bases, and 7 bases lay outside the gene matches. Looked up from germline, CDR1 is SGHRS and CDR2 is YFSETQ. The CDR3 length is 14 residues. DNA of the CDR3: TGCGCCAGCAGCCCGGACAGGGTTGATTATGGCTACACCTTC. This codes for CASSPDRVDYGYTF.

The chain has TRBV6-6 and TRBJ2-1; D not resolved. Germline lookup yields CDR1 MNHNY and CDR2 SVGAGI (reference sequence). This CDR3 contains 13 residues. The V end was cut by 4 bases, the J end by 7 bases, with 11 bases between. Here the CDR3 DNA reads TGTGCCAGCAGTTGGCTAGTAACAAATGAGCAGTTCTTC. Translated, it gives CASSWLVTNEQFF.

The V gene is TRBV7-9, the J gene TRBJ1-2, with a tentative D call TRBD1 (6 bases). Looked up from germline, CDR1 is SEHNR and CDR2 is FQNEAQ (reference sequence). Deletions cut 6 bases from V and 6 bases from J, with 11 bases between. The CDR3 covers 12 residues. The CDR3 DNA reads as TGTGCCAGCAGTCAGGGGCCCCATGGCTACACCTTC. It is translated as CASSQGPHGYTF.

The V gene is TRBV7-7, the J gene TRBJ2-5; either TRBD1 or TRBD2 may fit D (5 bases each). CDR3 length: 15 amino acids. From germline, CDR1 is SSHAT and CDR2 FNYEAQ (reference sequence). Trimming left V 2 bases short and J 2 bases short, with 12 bases between. CDR3 in amino acids: CASSLSSGRQETQYF. CDR3 DNA: TGTGCCAGCAGCTTATCCTCGGGACGTCAAGAGACCCAGTACTTC.

The CDR3 sequence: CASSEGQARNYGYTF. As DNA, the CDR3 is TGTGCCAGCAGTGAAGGACAGGCTAGAAACTATGGCTACACCTTC. The V and J genes are TRBV2 and TRBJ1-2, with D possibly TRBD1 on 6 matching bases. The CDR3 spans 15 residues. The germline V gene has CDR1 SNHLY and CDR2 FYNNEI. Trimming left V 1 base short and J 2 bases short, with 11 bases between.

Written as DNA, the CDR3 is TGTGCCAGCAGTGAACAACAAGGTTTGGGTGGGCTGTTTTTT. This sequence encodes CASSEQQGLGGLFF. This chain connects TRBV2 to TRBJ2-2; the D is unclear. Trimming shortened V by 2 bases and J by 13 bases, and 17 bases separated the two germline ends. The CDR3 totals 14 residues. The germline gives CDR1 SNHLY, CDR2 FYNNEI.

The J gene is TRBJ1-2, the V gene TRBV7-2; D not certain. The CDR3 length is 14 residues. Germline assignment: CDR1 SGHTA and CDR2 FQGNSA. Trimming shortened V by 4 bases and J by 3 bases, and 12 bases separated the two germline ends. CDR3 amino acids: CASSSDSGDYGYTF. The CDR3 coding sequence is TGTGCCAGCAGCTCAGATTCCGGGGACTATGGCTACACCTTC.

In this sample, this clone turned up once. This chain uses TRBV5-4 with TRBJ2-5, with TRBD2 matching 7 bases. The CDR3 runs to 14 residues. CDR1 is SGHNT, CDR2 YYREEE, per germline (reference sequence). The ends lost 4 bases at V and 2 bases at J; junction bases unmatched: 5. CDR3 in amino acids: CASSPLAAQETQYF. DNA of the CDR3: TGTGCCAGCAGCCCCCTAGCGGCTCAAGAGACCCAGTACTTC.

The V and J genes are TRBV5-1 and TRBJ1-2; D uncertain. The CDR3 runs 13 residues. Per germline, CDR1 SGHRS and CDR2 YFSETQ. V dropped 0 bases and J dropped 4 bases, with 7 bases sitting between them. In DNA form, the CDR3 reads TGCGCCAGCAGCTTGGAGGCAGCCTATGGCTACACCTTC. This translates into CASSLEAAYGYTF. Together with reference TRBV5-1 and TRBJ1-2, the CDR3 gives the full variable domain: KAGVTQTPRYLIKTRGQQVTLSCSPISGHRSVSWYQQTPGQGLQFLFEYFSETQRNKGNFPGRFSGRQFSNSRSEMNVSTLELGDSALYLCASSLEAAYGYTFGSGTRLTVV.

This chain joins TRBV2 and TRBJ1-4, with D uncertain. Between the trimmed V and J ends, which lost 10 bases and 5 bases, there was a span of 17 bases. CDR3 length: 14 amino acids. From germline, CDR1 is SNHLY and CDR2 FYNNEI. The CDR3 protein is CATTGSSANEKLFF. The CDR3 nucleotides are TGTGCCACCACGGGGTCCAGTGCCAATGAAAAACTGTTTTTT.

The CDR3 DNA follows: TGTGCCAGCAGCAGTGGACAGGCAACCTACGAGCAGTACTTC. Amino acid sequence: CASSSGQATYEQYF. V is TRBV11-1 and J is TRBJ2-7; TRBD1 agrees at 7 bases. CDR1 is SGHAT, CDR2 FQDESV, per germline (reference sequence). With V trimmed by 5 bases and J by 2 bases, 6 bases remained unmatched. The CDR3 length is 14 residues.

The chain recombines TRBV9 with TRBJ2-2; D uncertain. The V end was cut by 1 base, the J end by 0 bases, with 7 bases between. CDR1 SGDLS and CDR2 YYNGEE come from the germline V gene. This CDR3 has 15 residues. The CDR3 coding sequence is TGTGCCAGCAGCGTAATGTCAGCGAACACCGGGGAGCTGTTTTTT. This encodes CASSVMSANTGELFF.

This chain links TRBV7-2 with TRBJ1-5; D possibly corresponds to TRBD1 (6 bases). With 6 bases removed from V and 5 bases from J, the gap between germline ends came to 11 bases. Germline V gene sequence: CDR1 SGHTA, CDR2 FQGNSA. This CDR3 is 13 amino acids long. The CDR3 region has the DNA TGTGCCAGCAGTAAGGGGGACTATCAGCCCCAGCATTTT. Translating gives CASSKGDYQPQHF. The variable domain in full, with the rest retrieved from reference TRBV7-2 and TRBJ1-5, is GAGVSQSPSNKVTEKGKDVELRCDPISGHTALYWYRQSLGQGLEFLIYFQGNSAPDKSGLPSDRFSAERTGGSVSTLTIQRTQQEDSAVYLCASSKGDYQPQHFGDGTRLSIL.

CDR3 sequence: CASIWTGENQPQHF. In DNA, the CDR3 is TGTGCCAGCATTTGGACAGGGGAGAATCAGCCCCAGCATTTT. V is TRBV6-1 and J is TRBJ1-5, with TRBD1 identical over 9 bases. The CDR3 is made up of 14 amino acids. V lost 7 bases and J lost 4; bases outside the gene matches: 5. CDR1 MNHNS and CDR2 SASEGT come from the germline V gene.

The chain combines TRBV14 with TRBJ2-6; 8 positions agree with TRBD2. Trimming removed 0 bases from V and 0 bases from J; junction bases left unmatched: 4. Germline V gives CDR1 SGHDN, CDR2 FVKESK. The CDR3 covers 18 residues. CDR3 coding DNA: TGTGCCAGCAGCCAAGAGGGCGGGGGGTCCTCTGGGGCCAACGTCCTGACTTTC. Its translation: CASSQEGGGSSGANVLTF.

V usage is TRBV7-2 and J usage is TRBJ2-3, with D maybe TRBD2 (6 bases). Germline V CDR1 and CDR2: SGHTA, FQGNSA. Trimming took 5 bases from V and 0 from J, leaving 15 bases between them. The CDR3 covers 16 residues. This CDR3 reads CASSPRLAGSTDTQYF. CDR3 bases: TGTGCCAGCAGCCCCAGACTGGCGGGAAGCACAGATACGCAGTATTTT.

The J gene is TRBJ1-1, the V gene TRBV6-5, with no clear D. The CDR3 is 12 amino acids. V lost 8 bases and J 4 bases, leaving 11 bases between the germline ends. CDR1 is MNHEY, CDR2 SVGAGI, per germline. In DNA form, the CDR3 reads TGTGCCAGCCACGAGAAGGCCACTGAAGCTTTCTTT. Residues: CASHEKATEAFF.

The J gene is TRBJ1-1, the V gene TRBV27; D might be TRBD1 (5 bases). This CDR3 is built from 16 residues. Trimming cost V 4 bases and J 2 bases, with 17 bases left between them. Germline CDR1 MNHEY, CDR2 SMNVEV (reference sequence). The DNA for the CDR3 is TGTGCCAGCAGTTCGGCAGGGAGGCGGCTTAACACTGAAGCTTTCTTT. This encodes CASSSAGRRLNTEAFF.

The CDR3 loop is CASSLSAGVELFF. CDR3 bases: TGTGCCAGCAGCTTATCGGCGGGGGTTGAACTGTTTTTT. The V gene is TRBV7-9, the J gene TRBJ1-4, with D maybe TRBD1 (5 bases). Germline V gene sequence: CDR1 SEHNR, CDR2 FQNEAQ (reference sequence). CDR3 length equals 13 residues. V shed 2 bases and J shed 12 bases, with 13 bases lying between them.

This sequence joins TRBV4-2 and TRBJ2-2; 9 bases agree with TRBD2. Germline loops: CDR1 LGHNA, CDR2 YNFKEQ. Trimming cost V 0 bases and J 3 bases; bases outside gene matches: 8. This CDR3 contains 18 residues. The CDR3 loop reads CASSQEPRGGRYTGELFF. The CDR3 DNA follows: TGTGCCAGCAGCCAAGAACCGCGGGGGGGCCGGTACACCGGGGAGCTGTTTTTT.

This clone appeared once. V usage is TRBV4-1 and J usage is TRBJ2-1; D ambiguous. This CDR3 comprises 14 residues. CDR1 and CDR2 from the germline V gene are MGHRA and YSYEKL. V shed 6 bases and J shed 8 bases, with 17 bases lying between them. DNA of the CDR3: TGCGCCAGCAGGAAAGAAATAGTGGTTTATGAGCAGTTCTTC. Encoded protein: CASRKEIVVYEQFF.

The chain carries TRBV11-3 and TRBJ2-5; TRBD2 matches at 7 bases. V was pared by 5 bases and J by 2 bases, with 11 bases of the junction left unmatched. The V gene's germline CDR1 is SGHNT and CDR2 YENEEA. The CDR3 covers 16 residues. In DNA, the CDR3 is TGTGCCAGCAGCCCCCAGCCACCTAGCGGACAAGAGACCCAGTACTTC. It is translated as CASSPQPPSGQETQYF.